This TCR beta chain was retrieved from a study of blood T cell repertoires in COVID-19. About the research overall: Sites across the United States, Italy and Spain contributed samples from acute and convalescent COVID-19. Sample material is recorded as cDNA or gDNA derived from T cells, B-cell-depleted T cells, or PBMCs.

Trimming took off 4 bases at V and 0 bases at J, with 16 bases between the two ends. CDR1 and CDR2 from the germline V gene are SGHNT and YYREEE (reference sequence). The CDR3 is 17 residues long. Generated by immunoSEQ multiplex PCR, the TCRdb table keeps only in-frame clones and is missing some. The table shows around 190,000 clones, with 86% occurring only once. Sequenced: peripheral blood. This receptor was obtained from a man aged 70-80 years with active or convalescent COVID-19. The chain carries TRBV5-4 and TRBJ2-2; D is ambiguous. This CDR3 reads CASSKPGYGANTGELFF. The CDR3 nucleotides are TGTGCCAGCAGCAAACCCGGGTATGGAGCGAACACCGGGGAGCTGTTTTTT.